Presented here are 7 T cell receptor beta chains from one specimen sequenced in a study of blood T cell repertoires in COVID-19. Profiled with immunoSEQ multiplex PCR; TCRdb holds only in-frame clones, not every one. The repertoire has about 83,000 clones, roughly 83% of them found once; the top ten carry about 8.5%. The source material was peripheral blood. All receptors derive from a man aged 50 or older with active COVID-19.

CDR3 coding DNA: TGCAGCGTCGCCGGGACAGCTCAAGAGACCCAGTACTTC. It yields the protein CSVAGTAQETQYF. V and J are TRBV29-1 and TRBJ2-5; 7 nucleotides line up with TRBD1. In germline, CDR1 is SQVTM, CDR2 ANQGSEA. CDR3 size: 13 residues. V lost 6 bases to trimming and J lost 2 bases; unmatched junction nucleotides: 6.

CDR3 in DNA: TGTGCCAGCAGCCAAAAGTCCCGGTGGGGCTGGGACAGGGTTTACGTTGAGCAGTTCTTC. Translating gives CASSQKSRWGWDRVYVEQFF. The J gene is TRBJ2-1, the V gene TRBV3-1 (or the pseudogene TRBV3-2); 9 positions match TRBD1. The CDR3 consists of 20 residues. The V and J ends lost 2 bases and 9 bases, in that order; junction bases with no gene match: 23. Germline V gene sequence: CDR1 LGHDT, CDR2 YNNKEL (reference sequence).

The chain links TRBV23-1 to TRBJ1-6; no definite D call. TRBV23-1 is assigned to the ORF class and has an uncertain function. The CDR3 has 16 residues. V shed 8 bases and J shed 0 bases, with 14 bases lying between them. CDR3 in DNA: TGCGCCAGCCCCAGTGGGCAGAGCTCCTATAATTCACCCCTCCACTTT. Protein: CASPSGQSSYNSPLHF.

The chain couples TRBV6-5 to TRBJ1-1, with TRBD1 identical over 8 bases. The CDR3 is 15 amino acids. CDR1 is MNHEY and CDR2 is SVGAGI in the germline V gene. V trimming: 5 bases; J trimming: 0 bases; junction bases outside the gene matches: 5. CDR3 sequence: CASSPRDRMNTEAFF. DNA for the CDR3: TGTGCCAGCAGTCCAAGGGACAGGATGAACACTGAAGCTTTCTTT.

The V and J genes are TRBV19 and TRBJ2-2, with D possibly matching TRBD1 (5 bases). The CDR3 contains 19 residues. V lost 3 bases, J lost 2 bases, and 22 bases lay in between. Germline CDR1 is LNHDA and CDR2 is SQIVND (reference sequence). CDR3 in DNA: TGTGCCAGTAGTATGCGCGGATCACTGGGGCTTCCTAACACCGGGGAGCTGTTTTTT. It encodes CASSMRGSLGLPNTGELFF. Combining the CDR3 with reference TRBV19 and TRBJ2-2 gives the whole variable domain DGGITQSPKYLFRKEGQNVTLSCEQNLNHDAMYWYRQDPGQGLRLIYYSQIVNDFQKGDIAEGYSVSREKKESFPLTVTSAQKNPTAFYLCASSMRGSLGLPNTGELFFGEGSRLTVL.

The table lists this clone with a count of one. The CDR3 loop is CASSLVIAGGAYEQYF. In DNA, the CDR3 is TGTGCCAGCAGCTTGGTTATCGCGGGAGGGGCCTACGAGCAGTACTTC. The genes are TRBV5-4 and TRBJ2-7, with 9 bases aligning to TRBD2. The CDR3 covers 16 residues. Per germline, CDR1 SGHNT and CDR2 YYREEE (reference sequence). The V segment lost 0 bases and the J segment 2 bases; nucleotides outside the gene matches: 6.

This chain uses TRBV30 with TRBJ1-4; 7 positions match TRBD1. Germline lookup yields CDR1 GTSNPN and CDR2 SVGIG (reference sequence). CDR3 length equals 14 residues. With V trimmed by 5 bases and J by 8 bases, 11 bases remained unmatched. The CDR3 sequence: CAWGITGVKEKLFF. CDR3 nucleotide sequence: TGTGCCTGGGGGATTACAGGGGTTAAAGAAAAACTGTTTTTT.